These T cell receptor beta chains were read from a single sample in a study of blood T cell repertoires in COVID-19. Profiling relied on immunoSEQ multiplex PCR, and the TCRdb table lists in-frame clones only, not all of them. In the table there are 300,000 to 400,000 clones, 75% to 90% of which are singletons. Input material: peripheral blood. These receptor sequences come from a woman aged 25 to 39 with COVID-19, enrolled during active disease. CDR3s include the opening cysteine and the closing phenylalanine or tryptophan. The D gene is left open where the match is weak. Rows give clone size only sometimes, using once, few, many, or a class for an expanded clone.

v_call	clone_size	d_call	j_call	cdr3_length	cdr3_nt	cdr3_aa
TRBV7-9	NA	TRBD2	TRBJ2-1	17	TGTGCCAGCAGCCGGGGACTAGCGGGAGTGTTAAGGAATGAGCAGTTCTTC	CASSRGLAGVLRNEQFF
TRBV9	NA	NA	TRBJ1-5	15	TGTGCCAGCAGCTTCGGGACTCATAGCAATCAGCCCCAGCATTTT	CASSFGTHSNQPQHF
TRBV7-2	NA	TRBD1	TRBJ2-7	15	TGTGCCAGCAGCTTGATCGGACAGGCCTCCTACGAGCAGTACTTC	CASSLIGQASYEQYF
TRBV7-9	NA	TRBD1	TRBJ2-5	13	TGTGCCAGCAGCTTGGGACAGGGAGAGACCCAGTACTTC	CASSLGQGETQYF
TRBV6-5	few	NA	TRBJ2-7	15	TGTGCCAGCAGTTACTCGCTAGCACGACCCTACGAGCAGTACTTC	CASSYSLARPYEQYF
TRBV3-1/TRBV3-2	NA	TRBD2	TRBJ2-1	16	TGTGCCAGCAGCGGACGGACTAGCGGGAAGTACAATGAGCAGTTCTTC	CASSGRTSGKYNEQFF
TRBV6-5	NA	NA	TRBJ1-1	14	TGTGCCAGCACTAGAGACGTAATGAACACTGAAGCTTTCTTT	CASTRDVMNTEAFF
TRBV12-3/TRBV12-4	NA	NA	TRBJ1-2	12	TGTGCCAGCAGTAGAGGCGCCCTCGGCTACACCTTC	CASSRGALGYTF
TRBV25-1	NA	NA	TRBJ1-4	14	TGTGCCAGCAGTGAATGGGGGCGCCAAGAAAAACTGTTTTTT	CASSEWGRQEKLFF
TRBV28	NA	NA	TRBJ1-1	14	TGTGCCAGCAGGTCGTACAGTTCGAACACTGAAGCTTTCTTT	CASRSYSSNTEAFF
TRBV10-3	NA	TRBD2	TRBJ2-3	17	TGTGCCATCAGTGAGAAGAGTAGCGGGAAGGGTACAGATACGCAGTATTTT	CAISEKSSGKGTDTQYF
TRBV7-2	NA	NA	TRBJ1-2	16	TGTGCCAGCACTAGCGGGTTGGCAGGGTGGAGGTATGGCTACACCTTC	CASTSGLAGWRYGYTF
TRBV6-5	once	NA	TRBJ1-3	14	TGTGCCAGCAGTTACGGGGGGGTAGGAAACACCATATATTTT	CASSYGGVGNTIYF
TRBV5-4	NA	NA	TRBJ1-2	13	TGTGCCAGCAGCTTCAGGGATAGGGATGGCTACACCTTC	CASSFRDRDGYTF
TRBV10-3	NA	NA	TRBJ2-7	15	TGTGCCATCAGTAACCTCCGGGTGGGTCGTCGGGAGCAGTACTTC	CAISNLRVGRREQYF
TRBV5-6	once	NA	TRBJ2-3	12	TGTGCCAGCGGCCGGGGCACAGATACGCAGTATTTT	CASGRGTDTQYF
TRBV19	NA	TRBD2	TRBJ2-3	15	TGTGCCAGTACCAATAGCGGGGCTAGCACAGATACGCAGTATTTT	CASTNSGASTDTQYF
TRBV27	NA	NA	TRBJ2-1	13	TGTGCCGCCGGAGGGCAAGGCCTCAATGAGCAGTTCTTC	CAAGGQGLNEQFF
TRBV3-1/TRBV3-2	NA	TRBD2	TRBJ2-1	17	TGTGCCAGCAGCCAAGATTCTTACGGGAGGTTAGCAAATGAGCAGTTCTTC	CASSQDSYGRLANEQFF
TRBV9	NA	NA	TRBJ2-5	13	TGTGCCAGCAGCGTAGCGAGCCAAGAGACCCAGTACTTC	CASSVASQETQYF
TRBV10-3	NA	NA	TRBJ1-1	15	TGTGCCATCAAACTAACGACAGGCATGAACACTGAAGCTTTCTTT	CAIKLTTGMNTEAFF
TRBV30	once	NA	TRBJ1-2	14	TGTGCCTGGAATGGCGGCTTCCGCGGCGGTGGCTACACCTTC	CAWNGGFRGGGYTF
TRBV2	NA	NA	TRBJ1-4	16	TGTGCCAGCAGGGCGGGGACCCGTGCAACTAATGAAAAACTGTTTTTT	CASRAGTRATNEKLFF
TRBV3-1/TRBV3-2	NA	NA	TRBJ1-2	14	TGTGCCAGCAGCCATTCCGACAGGTTCTATGGCTACACCTTC	CASSHSDRFYGYTF
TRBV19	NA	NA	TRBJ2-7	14	TGTGCCAGTAGTATAATAGCATCTTCCTACGAGCAGTACTTC	CASSIIASSYEQYF
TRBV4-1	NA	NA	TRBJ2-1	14	TGCGCCAGCAGCCAACCCTCCCTGGCGGAGCGGCGGTTCTTC	CASSQPSLAERRFF
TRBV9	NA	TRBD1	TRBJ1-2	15	TGTGCCAGCAGCCCCCGCGGACAGGGGGCCTATGGCTACACCTTC	CASSPRGQGAYGYTF
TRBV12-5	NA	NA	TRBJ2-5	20	TGTGCTAGTGGTTTGGTCCCGAAGGACCGAGCGGAACTTTACCAAGAGACCCAGTACTTC	CASGLVPKDRAELYQETQYF
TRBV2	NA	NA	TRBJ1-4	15	TGTGCCAGCAGCCCTCAGGGCACAACTAATGAAAAACTGTTTTTT	CASSPQGTTNEKLFF
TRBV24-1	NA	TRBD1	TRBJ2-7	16	TGTGCCACCAGCCTACCTCCGAGACAGGGGAACAACGAGCAGTACTTC	CATSLPPRQGNNEQYF
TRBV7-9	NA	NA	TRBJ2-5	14	TGTGCCAGCAGCTTAGGCGGGACCCGAGAGACCCAGTACTTC	CASSLGGTRETQYF
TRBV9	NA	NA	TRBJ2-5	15	TGTGCCAGCAGCGTAGTCGGGGATATCCCCGAGACCCAGTACTTC	CASSVVGDIPETQYF
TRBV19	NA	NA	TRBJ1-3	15	TGTGCCAGTAGTATACCCACAGGGTACGGAAACACCATATATTTT	CASSIPTGYGNTIYF
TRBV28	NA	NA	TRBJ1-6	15	TGTGCCAGCAGTTCCCCGCTCCTAGGGGGTTCACCCCTCCACTTT	CASSSPLLGGSPLHF
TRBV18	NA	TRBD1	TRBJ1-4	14	TGTGCCAGCTCACTGGACAGGGATGGTGAAAAACTGTTTTTT	CASSLDRDGEKLFF
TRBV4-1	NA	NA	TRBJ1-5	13	TGCGCCAGCAGCCAAGATTTGGAGGGATCCCAGCATTTT	CASSQDLEGSQHF
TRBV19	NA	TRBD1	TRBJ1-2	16	TGTGCCAGTAGTACCCCCGGGACAGGGATGGCCTATGGCTACACCTTC	CASSTPGTGMAYGYTF
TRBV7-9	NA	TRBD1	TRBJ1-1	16	TGTGCCAGCAGCTTTTATGACAGGGGGCGAGCGACTGAAGCTTTCTTT	CASSFYDRGRATEAFF
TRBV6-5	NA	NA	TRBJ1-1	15	TGTGCCAGCAGTTACGGGGGGGCTATGAACACTGAAGCTTTCTTT	CASSYGGAMNTEAFF
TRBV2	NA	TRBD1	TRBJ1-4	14	TGTGCCAGCAGGCCGGGACAGAATAATGAAAAACTGTTTTTT	CASRPGQNNEKLFF
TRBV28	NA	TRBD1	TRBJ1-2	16	TGTGCCAGCAGTCCATCCACAGGGGCGCAGGACTATGGCTACACCTTC	CASSPSTGAQDYGYTF
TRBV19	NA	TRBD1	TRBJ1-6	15	TGTGCCAGTAGTATCCGGACAGGGGTTAGTTCACCCCTCCACTTT	CASSIRTGVSSPLHF
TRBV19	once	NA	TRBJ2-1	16	TGTGCCAGTAGTTCTGAACCGGGACTGTTCTACAATGAGCAGTTCTTC	CASSSEPGLFYNEQFF
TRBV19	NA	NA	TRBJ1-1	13	TGTGCCAGTACGGGGACACCGTACACTGAAGCTTTCTTT	CASTGTPYTEAFF
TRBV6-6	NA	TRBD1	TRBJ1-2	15	TGTGCCAGCAGTTACGTGGGACAGGGGGACTATGGCTACACCTTC	CASSYVGQGDYGYTF
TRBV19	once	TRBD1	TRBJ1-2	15	TGTGCCAGTAGTCCTCGGACAGGGATCGGCTATGGCTACACCTTC	CASSPRTGIGYGYTF
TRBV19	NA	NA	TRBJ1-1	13	TGTGCCAGTAGTATAGATCGGGGCACTGAAGCTTTCTTT	CASSIDRGTEAFF
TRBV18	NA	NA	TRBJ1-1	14	TGTGCCAGCTCACCACGACCAGGCGACGGTGAAGCTTTCTTT	CASSPRPGDGEAFF
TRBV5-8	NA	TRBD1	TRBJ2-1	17	TGTGCCAGCAGAGAAAAGGAGCAGGACAGGTACTTCTTCGAGCAGTTCTTC	CASREKEQDRYFFEQFF
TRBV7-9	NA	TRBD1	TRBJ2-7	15	TGTGCCAGCAGCTTGCGGACAGGGCGAGGTTACGAGCAGTACTTC	CASSLRTGRGYEQYF
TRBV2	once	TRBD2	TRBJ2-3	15	TGTGCCAGCAGAGTGGCGGGAGGCCCATGGAATACGCAGTATTTT	CASRVAGGPWNTQYF
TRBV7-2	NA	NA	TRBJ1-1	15	TGTGCCAGCAGCTCCCAGGGTGTCATGAACACTGAAGCTTTCTTT	CASSSQGVMNTEAFF
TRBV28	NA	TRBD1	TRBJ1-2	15	TGTGCCAGCAGTTTCCCGGACAGGGGGCGTGATGGCTACACCTTC	CASSFPDRGRDGYTF
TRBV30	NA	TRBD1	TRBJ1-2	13	TGTGCCTGGAGTGGGGACAGGGATGGGGGCTACACCTTC	CAWSGDRDGGYTF
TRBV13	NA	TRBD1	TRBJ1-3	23	TGTGCCAGCAGCCCCTTGGGGGACAGATATAACCCGACAGCTATCTTCTCTGGAAACACCATATATTTT	CASSPLGDRYNPTAIFSGNTIYF
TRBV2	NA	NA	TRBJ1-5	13	TGTGCCAGCAGTGAAGCCGGGAATCAGCCCCAGCATTTT	CASSEAGNQPQHF
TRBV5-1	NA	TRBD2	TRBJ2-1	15	TGCGCCAGCAGTTGGTCAGCGGGAATGGCCAGTGAGCAGTTCTTC	CASSWSAGMASEQFF